This is a list of T cell receptor beta chains from one sample in a study of T cells in Graves' hyperthyroidism and ophthalmopathy. TCRdb called the multiplex PCR reads again in MiXCR, with one record for every CDR3 protein. The data hold about 420,000 distinct CDR3 sequences, with about 13% observed a single time. The source material was blood. All receptors come from a woman aged 18-30 years with Graves' hyperthyroidism. CDR3s include the opening cysteine and the closing phenylalanine or tryptophan. A D gene is named only where the DNA matches it firmly. Clone sizes are given selectively: once, few, many, or a class where the clone is expanded.

j_call: TRBJ2-1; clone_size: few; d_call: -; v_call: TRBV20-1; cdr3_nt: TGCAGTGCTAGTGGGGACTGGCCCTACAATGAGCAGTTCTTC; cdr3_aa: CSASGDWPYNEQFF
j_call: TRBJ2-3; clone_size: -; d_call: TRBD1; v_call: TRBV5-1; cdr3_nt: TGCGCCAGCAGCCACGACAGGGCCGACACAGATACGCAGTATTTT; cdr3_aa: CASSHDRADTDTQYF
j_call: TRBJ2-7; clone_size: many; d_call: TRBD2; v_call: TRBV11-2; cdr3_nt: TGTGCCAGCAGCGACATACTAGCGGGAACCTACGAGCAGTACTTC; cdr3_aa: CASSDILAGTYEQYF
j_call: TRBJ2-1; clone_size: -; d_call: TRBD2; v_call: TRBV13; cdr3_nt: TGTGCCAGCAGCCCCCGGGGCGGGAGGGCCCAGAATGAGCAGCTCTTC; cdr3_aa: CASSPRGGRAQNEQLF
j_call: TRBJ2-7; clone_size: -; d_call: TRBD1; v_call: TRBV5-1; cdr3_nt: TGCGCCAGCAGCCTGGCTTCTGACAGGGGGTCCGAGCAGTACTTC; cdr3_aa: CASSLASDRGSEQYF
j_call: TRBJ2-1; clone_size: many; d_call: -; v_call: TRBV18; cdr3_nt: TGTGCCAGCTCACCACCTAGTTTGACTGAGCAGTTCTTC; cdr3_aa: CASSPPSLTEQFF
j_call: TRBJ1-2; clone_size: many; d_call: TRBD1; v_call: TRBV12-3/TRBV12-4; cdr3_nt: TGTGCCAGCAGTTTAGAGGAGGGGGCGATCTATGGCTACACCTTC; cdr3_aa: CASSLEEGAIYGYTF
j_call: TRBJ2-3; clone_size: few; d_call: -; v_call: TRBV30; cdr3_nt: TGTGCCGGCATAGACACAGATACGCAGTATTTT; cdr3_aa: CAGIDTDTQYF
j_call: TRBJ1-1; clone_size: few; d_call: -; v_call: TRBV20-1; cdr3_nt: TGCAGTGCTAGAGATCCCCTTCTCGGGACTGAAGCTTTCTTT; cdr3_aa: CSARDPLLGTEAFF
j_call: TRBJ2-2; clone_size: many; d_call: -; v_call: TRBV4-1; cdr3_nt: TGCGCCAGCAGCCTTCGGCCGGAGGTAGCGGCGGGCACCGGGGAGCTGTTTTTT; cdr3_aa: CASSLRPEVAAGTGELFF
j_call: TRBJ2-7; clone_size: few; d_call: TRBD2; v_call: TRBV30; cdr3_nt: TGTGCCTGGAGTGTACCCGCTAGCGGGAGTACTAACGAGCAGTACTTC; cdr3_aa: CAWSVPASGSTNEQYF
j_call: TRBJ2-7; clone_size: few; d_call: -; v_call: TRBV20-1; cdr3_nt: TGCAGTGCTAGAGGGATGAGTTACGAGCAGTACTTC; cdr3_aa: CSARGMSYEQYF
j_call: TRBJ2-1; clone_size: -; d_call: TRBD2; v_call: TRBV3-1; cdr3_nt: TGTGCCAGCAGCCAAGATCAGCTGGCGGGAGTTATCAATGAGCAGTTCTTC; cdr3_aa: CASSQDQLAGVINEQFF
j_call: TRBJ2-1; clone_size: many; d_call: -; v_call: TRBV30; cdr3_nt: TGTGCCTGGAGGTACAGCTACAATGAGCAGTTCTTC; cdr3_aa: CAWRYSYNEQFF
j_call: TRBJ2-1; clone_size: many; d_call: TRBD2; v_call: TRBV7-8; cdr3_nt: TGTGCCAGCAGCTTAGCGCGCTCTAGCGGTTACAATGAGCAGTTCTTC; cdr3_aa: CASSLARSSGYNEQFF
j_call: TRBJ1-6; clone_size: -; d_call: -; v_call: TRBV9; cdr3_nt: TGTGCCAGCAGCGTAAAGGGGGACGGGGGCCATAATTCACCCCTCCACTTT; cdr3_aa: CASSVKGDGGHNSPLHF
j_call: TRBJ2-3; clone_size: many; d_call: -; v_call: TRBV27; cdr3_nt: TGTGCCAGCACCCCAGGGAGCGGAACTAGCACAGATACGCAGTATTTT; cdr3_aa: CASTPGSGTSTDTQYF
j_call: TRBJ2-5; clone_size: many; d_call: TRBD1; v_call: TRBV29-1; cdr3_nt: TGCAGCGTTGAGCGGGACAGGGGGCGTTCAGAGACCCAGTACTTC; cdr3_aa: CSVERDRGRSETQYF
j_call: TRBJ2-5; clone_size: many; d_call: -; v_call: TRBV6-1; cdr3_nt: TGTGCCAGCAGTGAAGCGGTGGCTGATATACAAGAGACCCAGTACTTC; cdr3_aa: CASSEAVADIQETQYF
j_call: TRBJ2-1; clone_size: few; d_call: -; v_call: TRBV6-2/TRBV6-3; cdr3_nt: TGTGCCAGCCAGAAGGACAAATACAATGAGCAGTTCTTC; cdr3_aa: CASQKDKYNEQFF
j_call: TRBJ1-5; clone_size: -; d_call: -; v_call: TRBV28; cdr3_nt: TGTGCCAGCGGACGATGGACACCTTTATCGCCCCAGCATTTT; cdr3_aa: CASGRWTPLSPQHF
j_call: TRBJ2-1; clone_size: many; d_call: TRBD2; v_call: TRBV20-1; cdr3_nt: TGCAGTGCTAGCTCAGCCCTAGCGGCCCGGACCAATGAGCAGTTCTTC; cdr3_aa: CSASSALAARTNEQFF
j_call: TRBJ2-3; clone_size: many; d_call: -; v_call: TRBV27; cdr3_nt: TGTGCCAGCAGTTTCTCTGCACCCGTCCCCCCAGATACGCAGTATTTT; cdr3_aa: CASSFSAPVPPDTQYF
j_call: TRBJ2-3; clone_size: many; d_call: -; v_call: TRBV20-1; cdr3_nt: TGCAGTGCTCGAAAATCATCAGCCTCAGATACGCAGTATTTT; cdr3_aa: CSARKSSASDTQYF
j_call: TRBJ1-4; clone_size: few; d_call: -; v_call: TRBV2; cdr3_nt: TGTGCCAGCAGTGGCATCAGGGGCCTTGAAAAACTGTTTTTT; cdr3_aa: CASSGIRGLEKLFF
j_call: TRBJ1-6; clone_size: few; d_call: TRBD1; v_call: TRBV5-1; cdr3_nt: TGCGCCAGCAGCTTTAACCGGGACAGGGGTCGAAATTCACCCCTCCACTTT; cdr3_aa: CASSFNRDRGRNSPLHF
j_call: TRBJ1-2; clone_size: many; d_call: -; v_call: TRBV28; cdr3_nt: TGTGCCAGCAGAACCGTCTATGGCTACACCTTC; cdr3_aa: CASRTVYGYTF
j_call: TRBJ2-6; clone_size: -; d_call: TRBD1; v_call: TRBV5-1; cdr3_nt: TGCGCCAGCAGCTTGGTAGGACAGGGCGGTGGGGCCAACGTCCTGACTTTC; cdr3_aa: CASSLVGQGGGANVLTF
j_call: TRBJ1-5; clone_size: -; d_call: -; v_call: TRBV6-5; cdr3_nt: TGTGCCAGCAGTTACTTCGCGAATCAGGCCCAGCATTTT; cdr3_aa: CASSYFANQAQHF
j_call: TRBJ1-1; clone_size: few; d_call: -; v_call: TRBV7-9; cdr3_nt: TGTGCCAGCAGCTTAGCCGGAGTGAGTGACACTGAAGCTTTCTTT; cdr3_aa: CASSLAGVSDTEAFF
j_call: TRBJ2-1; clone_size: many; d_call: TRBD2; v_call: TRBV11-2; cdr3_nt: TGTGCCAGCAGCTTAGCTCTAGCGGGAGGGGTCAATGAGCAGTTCTTC; cdr3_aa: CASSLALAGGVNEQFF
j_call: TRBJ1-6; clone_size: many; d_call: -; v_call: TRBV11-2; cdr3_nt: TGTGCCAGCAGCGAAAGCCCCGACACTTATCTTTCACCCCTCCACTTT; cdr3_aa: CASSESPDTYLSPLHF
j_call: TRBJ1-6; clone_size: few; d_call: -; v_call: TRBV4-1; cdr3_nt: TGCGCCAGCAGCCAAGAAACAGGGCGAGGGTCACCCCTCCACTTT; cdr3_aa: CASSQETGRGSPLHF
j_call: TRBJ2-1; clone_size: many; d_call: -; v_call: TRBV11-2; cdr3_nt: TGTGCCAGCAGCTTAGGAATCGATGGATTAATCTCCATTTACAATGAGCAGTTCTTC; cdr3_aa: CASSLGIDGLISIYNEQFF
j_call: TRBJ2-7; clone_size: many; d_call: -; v_call: TRBV3-1; cdr3_nt: TGTGCCAGCAGCTCCCCGCGGGGTCCCGAGCAGTACTTC; cdr3_aa: CASSSPRGPEQYF
j_call: TRBJ2-7; clone_size: many; d_call: TRBD1; v_call: TRBV11-2; cdr3_nt: TGTGCCAGCAGCCGACCGACAGGGGTCCACGAGCAGTACTTC; cdr3_aa: CASSRPTGVHEQYF
j_call: TRBJ2-7; clone_size: -; d_call: -; v_call: TRBV4-1; cdr3_nt: TGCGCCAGCAGCCAAGTCCCTGGGGCCTACGAGCAGTACTTC; cdr3_aa: CASSQVPGAYEQYF
j_call: TRBJ2-7; clone_size: many; d_call: -; v_call: TRBV6-5; cdr3_nt: TGTGCCAGCAGTTACTACGGCTCCTACGAGCAGTACTTC; cdr3_aa: CASSYYGSYEQYF
j_call: TRBJ2-2; clone_size: many; d_call: -; v_call: TRBV28; cdr3_nt: TGTGCCAGCAGTTTCCCCCAGGGGAACACCGGGGAGCTGTTTTTT; cdr3_aa: CASSFPQGNTGELFF
j_call: TRBJ2-3; clone_size: -; d_call: -; v_call: TRBV28; cdr3_nt: TGTGCCAGTGCATATGCAGATACGCAGTATTTT; cdr3_aa: CASAYADTQYF
j_call: TRBJ2-1; clone_size: few; d_call: TRBD2; v_call: TRBV5-1; cdr3_nt: TGCGCCAGCAGCTTGCGTCCCGGGACTAGCGGGAATGTCAATGAGCAGTTCTTC; cdr3_aa: CASSLRPGTSGNVNEQFF
j_call: TRBJ2-1; clone_size: few; d_call: TRBD2; v_call: TRBV6-1; cdr3_nt: TGTGCCAGCAGCCCGGGACTAGCGGGAGTCGGGCAGTTCTTC; cdr3_aa: CASSPGLAGVGQFF
j_call: TRBJ2-1; clone_size: many; d_call: TRBD1; v_call: TRBV6-1; cdr3_nt: TGTGCCAGCAGTGAAGCTCCGTCTGGACAGGGGTTTGACAATGAGCAGTTCTTC; cdr3_aa: CASSEAPSGQGFDNEQFF
j_call: TRBJ2-7; clone_size: many; d_call: TRBD2; v_call: TRBV20-1; cdr3_nt: TGCAGTGCTAGAGATAGCGGGACATACACCTACGAGCAGTACTTC; cdr3_aa: CSARDSGTYTYEQYF
j_call: TRBJ2-5; clone_size: -; d_call: -; v_call: TRBV5-1; cdr3_nt: TGCGCCAGCAGCTCCCGAGGACAGCCGGAGACCCAGTACTTC; cdr3_aa: CASSSRGQPETQYF
j_call: TRBJ1-1; clone_size: -; d_call: -; v_call: TRBV5-6; cdr3_nt: TGTGCCAGCAGCTTGGGACACAGGGCGGGAGCTTTCTTT; cdr3_aa: CASSLGHRAGAFF
j_call: TRBJ2-3; clone_size: many; d_call: TRBD2; v_call: TRBV7-3; cdr3_nt: TGTGCCAGCAGCCCCCTGGGACTTGGCGGGAGTACAGATACGCAGTATTTT; cdr3_aa: CASSPLGLGGSTDTQYF
j_call: TRBJ2-3; clone_size: few; d_call: TRBD2; v_call: TRBV5-1; cdr3_nt: TGCGCCAGCAGCTACCTTAGCGGGAGGGCCCTGGCAGATACGCAGTATTTT; cdr3_aa: CASSYLSGRALADTQYF
j_call: TRBJ1-5; clone_size: many; d_call: -; v_call: TRBV6-6; cdr3_nt: TGTGCCAGCAGTTACTCGAATCGAGGGCGATATAGCAATCAGCCCCAGCATTTT; cdr3_aa: CASSYSNRGRYSNQPQHF
j_call: TRBJ2-5; clone_size: many; d_call: TRBD2; v_call: TRBV3-1; cdr3_nt: TGTGCCAGCAGCCGACTAGCGGAGGAAGAGACCCAGTACTTC; cdr3_aa: CASSRLAEEETQYF